The subject of this entry is one T cell receptor beta chain. Its antigen is unidentified. Libraries of TCR beta came from quantitative 5'-RACE with molecular barcodes. Each CDR3 protein gets one entry after TCRdb re-called the 5' RACE reads with MiXCR. The sample has a few hundred thousand distinct CDR3 sequences; around 24% are singletons. These data come from a study of CD8 T cells in ankylosing spondylitis. Study-level points and caveats: A TCR beta motif of fewer than ten highly homologous variants seemed to mark ankylosing spondylitis blood. Significant enrichment of disease-linked clones was reportedly seen in matched ankylosing spondylitis synovial fluid. Researchers report that disease-linked clones proved CD8+ and relatively rare in peripheral blood.

The germline V gene has CDR1 LNHDA and CDR2 SQIVND (reference sequence). This CDR3 has 15 amino acids. The ends were cut back, 5 bases at V and 3 bases at J, with 13 bases in the middle. The origin of this receptor is a male donor with ankylosing spondylitis. The gene calls are TRBV19 and TRBJ1-4; D is ambiguous. The specimen sequenced was blood, either unsorted or a sorted T cell fraction (not recorded which). This CDR3 reads CASSPQPSANEKLFF. For the CDR3, the DNA is TGTGCCAGTAGTCCACAGCCCTCGGCTAATGAAAAACTGTTTTTT.